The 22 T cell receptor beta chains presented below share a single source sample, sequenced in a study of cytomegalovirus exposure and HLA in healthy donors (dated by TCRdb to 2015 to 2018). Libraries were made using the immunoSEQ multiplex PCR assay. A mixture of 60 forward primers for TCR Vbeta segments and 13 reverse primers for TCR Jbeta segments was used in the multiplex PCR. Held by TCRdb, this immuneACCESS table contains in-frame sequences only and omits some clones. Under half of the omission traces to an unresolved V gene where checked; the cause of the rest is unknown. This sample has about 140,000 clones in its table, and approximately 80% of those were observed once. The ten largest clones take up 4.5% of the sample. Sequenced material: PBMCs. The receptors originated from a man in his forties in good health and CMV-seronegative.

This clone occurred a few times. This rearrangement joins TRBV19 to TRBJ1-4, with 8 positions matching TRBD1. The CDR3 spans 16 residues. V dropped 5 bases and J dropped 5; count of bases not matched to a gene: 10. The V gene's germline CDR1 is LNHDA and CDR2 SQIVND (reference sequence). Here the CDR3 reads CASSGGQGKGNEKLFF. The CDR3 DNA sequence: TGTGCCAGTAGTGGAGGACAGGGAAAAGGGAATGAAAAACTGTTTTTT. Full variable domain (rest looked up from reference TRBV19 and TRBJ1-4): DGGITQSPKYLFRKEGQNVTLSCEQNLNHDAMYWYRQDPGQGLRLIYYSQIVNDFQKGDIAEGYSVSREKKESFPLTVTSAQKNPTAFYLCASSGGQGKGNEKLFFGSGTQLSVL.

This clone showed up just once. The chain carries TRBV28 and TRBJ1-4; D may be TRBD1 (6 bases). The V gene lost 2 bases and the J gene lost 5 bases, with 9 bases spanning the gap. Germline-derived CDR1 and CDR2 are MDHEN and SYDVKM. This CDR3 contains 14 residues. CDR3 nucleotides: TGTGCCAGCAGTTTAGATCAGGGGAATGAAAAACTGTTTTTT. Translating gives CASSLDQGNEKLFF. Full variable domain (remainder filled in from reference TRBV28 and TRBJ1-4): DVKVTQSSRYLVKRTGEKVFLECVQDMDHENMFWYRQDPGLGLRLIYFSYDVKMKEKGDIPEGYSVSREKKERFSLILESASTNQTSMYLCASSLDQGNEKLFFGSGTQLSVL.

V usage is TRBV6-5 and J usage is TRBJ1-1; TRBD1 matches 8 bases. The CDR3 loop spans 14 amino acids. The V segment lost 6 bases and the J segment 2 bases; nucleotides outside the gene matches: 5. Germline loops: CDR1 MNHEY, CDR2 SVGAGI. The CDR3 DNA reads TGTGCCAGCAGGCCGGGACAGGACAACACTGAAGCTTTCTTT. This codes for CASRPGQDNTEAFF.

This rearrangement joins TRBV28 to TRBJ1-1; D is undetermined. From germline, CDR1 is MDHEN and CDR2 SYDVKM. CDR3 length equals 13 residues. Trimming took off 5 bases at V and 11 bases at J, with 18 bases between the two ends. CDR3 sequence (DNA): TGTGCCAGCAGTCGCCGGGGTAGTTTTGTGGCTTTCTTT. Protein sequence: CASSRRGSFVAFF.

CDR3 protein: CASSYRTGLNTEAFF. The DNA for the CDR3 is TGTGCCAGCAGTTATAGGACAGGGCTGAACACTGAAGCTTTCTTT. The chain links TRBV6-5 to TRBJ1-1, with 8 bases matching TRBD1. J was trimmed by 0 bases and V by 3 bases; bases with no gene match: 3. Germline V gene sequence: CDR1 MNHEY, CDR2 SVGAGI. The CDR3 is 15 residues long.

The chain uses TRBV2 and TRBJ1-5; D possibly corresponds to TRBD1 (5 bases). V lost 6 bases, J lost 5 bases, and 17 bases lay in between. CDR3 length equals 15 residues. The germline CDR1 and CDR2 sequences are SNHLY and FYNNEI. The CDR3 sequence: CASRWGRGRDQPQHF. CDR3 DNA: TGTGCCAGCAGATGGGGTAGGGGCCGGGATCAGCCCCAGCATTTT.

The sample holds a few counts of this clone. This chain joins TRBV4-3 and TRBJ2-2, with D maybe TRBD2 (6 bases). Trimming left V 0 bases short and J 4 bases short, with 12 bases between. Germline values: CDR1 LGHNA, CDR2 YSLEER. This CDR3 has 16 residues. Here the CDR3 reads CASSQDWAGITGELFF. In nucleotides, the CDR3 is TGCGCCAGCAGCCAAGATTGGGCGGGAATCACCGGGGAGCTGTTTTTT.

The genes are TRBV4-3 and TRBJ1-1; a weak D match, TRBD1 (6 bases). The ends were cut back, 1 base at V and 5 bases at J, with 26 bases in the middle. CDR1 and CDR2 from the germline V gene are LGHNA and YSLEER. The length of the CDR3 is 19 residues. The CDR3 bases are TGCGCCAGCAGCCAAGGACGGGGGGGCGGGGGTCTGAGGGGAACTGAAGCTTTCTTT. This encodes CASSQGRGGGGLRGTEAFF.

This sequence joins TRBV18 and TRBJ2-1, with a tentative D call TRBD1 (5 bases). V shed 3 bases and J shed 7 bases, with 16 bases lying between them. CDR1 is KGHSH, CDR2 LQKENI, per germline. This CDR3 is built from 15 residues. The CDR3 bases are TGTGCCAGCTCACCTTCGGCTCGACAGTTGAATGAGCAGTTCTTC. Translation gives CASSPSARQLNEQFF.

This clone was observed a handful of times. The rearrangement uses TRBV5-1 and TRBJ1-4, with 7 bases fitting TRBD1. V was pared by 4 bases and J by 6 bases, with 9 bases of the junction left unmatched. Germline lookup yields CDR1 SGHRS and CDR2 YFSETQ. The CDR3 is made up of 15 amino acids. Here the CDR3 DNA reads TGCGCCAGCAGCGGTGGGGGACAGAACTATGAAAAACTGTTTTTT. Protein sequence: CASSGGGQNYEKLFF.

The CDR3 DNA follows: TGTGCCAGTAGTCCCGGGACCTACGAGCAGTACTTC. Its protein product is CASSPGTYEQYF. This rearrangement joins TRBV19 to TRBJ2-7; TRBD2 might be the D (5 bases). The V and J ends lost 5 bases and 2 bases respectively, with 7 bases between them. CDR1 and CDR2 (germline): LNHDA, SQIVND (reference sequence). This CDR3 comprises 12 residues.

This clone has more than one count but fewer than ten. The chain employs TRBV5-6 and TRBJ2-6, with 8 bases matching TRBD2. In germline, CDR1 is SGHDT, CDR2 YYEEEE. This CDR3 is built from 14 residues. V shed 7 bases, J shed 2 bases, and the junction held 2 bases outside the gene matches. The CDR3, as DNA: TGTGCCAGCTCTAGCGGGCCTGGGGCCAACGTCCTGACTTTC. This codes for CASSSGPGANVLTF.

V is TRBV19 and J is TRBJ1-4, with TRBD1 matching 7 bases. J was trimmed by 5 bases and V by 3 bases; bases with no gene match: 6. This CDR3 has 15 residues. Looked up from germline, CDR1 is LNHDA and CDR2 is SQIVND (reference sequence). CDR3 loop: CASSILRGPNEKLFF. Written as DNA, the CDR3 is TGTGCCAGTAGTATTCTGAGGGGGCCAAATGAAAAACTGTTTTTT.

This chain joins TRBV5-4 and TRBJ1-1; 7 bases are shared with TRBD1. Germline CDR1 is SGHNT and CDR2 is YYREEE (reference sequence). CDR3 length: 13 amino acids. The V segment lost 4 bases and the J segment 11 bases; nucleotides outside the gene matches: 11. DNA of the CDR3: TGTGCCAGCAGCGGAGGAACAGGGGAATCGGCTTTCTTT. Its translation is CASSGGTGESAFF. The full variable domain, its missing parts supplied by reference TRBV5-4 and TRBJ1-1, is ETGVTQSPTHLIKTRGQQVTLRCSSQSGHNTVSWYQQALGQGPQFIFQYYREEENGRGNFPPRFSGLQFPNYSSELNVNALELDDSALYLCASSGGTGESAFFGQGTRLTVV.

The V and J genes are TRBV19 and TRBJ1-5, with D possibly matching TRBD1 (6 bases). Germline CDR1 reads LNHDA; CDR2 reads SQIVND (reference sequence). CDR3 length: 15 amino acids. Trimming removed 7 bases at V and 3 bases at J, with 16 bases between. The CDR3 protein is CASTNGRGFNQPQHF. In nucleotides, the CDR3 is TGTGCCAGTACAAATGGCAGGGGCTTCAATCAGCCCCAGCATTTT.

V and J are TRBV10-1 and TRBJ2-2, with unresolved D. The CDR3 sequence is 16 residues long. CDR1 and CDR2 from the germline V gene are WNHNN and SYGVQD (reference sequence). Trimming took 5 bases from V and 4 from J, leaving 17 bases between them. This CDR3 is CASSFKLLRFTGELFF. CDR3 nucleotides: TGCGCCAGCAGTTTTAAACTGCTCCGCTTCACCGGGGAGCTGTTTTTT.

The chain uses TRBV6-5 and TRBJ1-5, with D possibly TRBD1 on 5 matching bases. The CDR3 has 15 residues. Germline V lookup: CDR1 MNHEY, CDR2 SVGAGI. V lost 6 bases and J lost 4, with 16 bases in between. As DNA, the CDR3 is TGTGCCAGCAGCCCCGATGGAGGGGTGAATCAGCCCCAGCATTTT. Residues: CASSPDGGVNQPQHF.

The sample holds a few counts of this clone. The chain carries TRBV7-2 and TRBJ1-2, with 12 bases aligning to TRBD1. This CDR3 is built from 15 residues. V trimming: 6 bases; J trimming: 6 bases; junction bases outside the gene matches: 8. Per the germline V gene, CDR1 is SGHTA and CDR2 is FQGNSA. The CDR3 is CASRTSGTGGHGYTF. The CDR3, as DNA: TGTGCCAGCAGAACCTCGGGGACAGGGGGCCATGGCTACACCTTC.

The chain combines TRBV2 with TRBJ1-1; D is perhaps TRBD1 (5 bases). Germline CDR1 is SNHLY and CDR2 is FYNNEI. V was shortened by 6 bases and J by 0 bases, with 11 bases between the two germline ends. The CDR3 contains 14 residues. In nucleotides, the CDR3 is TGTGCCAGCAGGAGACAGTATATGAACACTGAAGCTTTCTTT. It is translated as CASRRQYMNTEAFF.

CDR3 coding DNA: TGCAGCGTTTTAGGACTAGCGGGGGTCTACAATGAGCAGTTCTTC. This gives the protein CSVLGLAGVYNEQFF. The chain couples TRBV29-1 to TRBJ2-1; TRBD2 aligns across 13 bases. Germline CDR1 reads SQVTM; CDR2 reads ANQGSEA. V shed 5 bases, J shed 3 bases, and the junction held 4 bases outside the gene matches. The CDR3 length is 15 residues.

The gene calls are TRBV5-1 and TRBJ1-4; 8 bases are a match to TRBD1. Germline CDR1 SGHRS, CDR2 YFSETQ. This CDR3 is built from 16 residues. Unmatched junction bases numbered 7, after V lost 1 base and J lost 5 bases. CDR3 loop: CASSLQGARLNEKLFF. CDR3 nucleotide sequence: TGCGCCAGCAGCTTGCAGGGGGCTCGGCTGAATGAAAAACTGTTTTTT. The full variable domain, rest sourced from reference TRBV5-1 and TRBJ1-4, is KAGVTQTPRYLIKTRGQQVTLSCSPISGHRSVSWYQQTPGQGLQFLFEYFSETQRNKGNFPGRFSGRQFSNSRSEMNVSTLELGDSALYLCASSLQGARLNEKLFFGSGTQLSVL.

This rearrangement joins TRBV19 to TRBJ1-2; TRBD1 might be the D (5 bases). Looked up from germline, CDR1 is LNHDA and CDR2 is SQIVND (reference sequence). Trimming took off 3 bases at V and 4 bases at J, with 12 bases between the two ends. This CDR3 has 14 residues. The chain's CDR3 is CASSMWGGLYGYTF. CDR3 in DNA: TGTGCCAGTAGTATGTGGGGGGGACTCTATGGCTACACCTTC.